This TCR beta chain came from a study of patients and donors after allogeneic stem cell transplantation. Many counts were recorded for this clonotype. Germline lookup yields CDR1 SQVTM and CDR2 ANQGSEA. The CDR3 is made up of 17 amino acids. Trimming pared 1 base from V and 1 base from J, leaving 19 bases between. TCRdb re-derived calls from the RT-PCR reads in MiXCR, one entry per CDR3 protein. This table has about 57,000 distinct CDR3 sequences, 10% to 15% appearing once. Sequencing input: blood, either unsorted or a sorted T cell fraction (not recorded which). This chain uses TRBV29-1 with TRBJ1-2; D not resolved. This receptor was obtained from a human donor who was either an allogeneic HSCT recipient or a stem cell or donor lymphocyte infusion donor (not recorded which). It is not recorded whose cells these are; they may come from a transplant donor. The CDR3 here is CSVEGTVTVWDNYGYTF. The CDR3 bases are TGCAGCGTTGAAGGGACGGTGACGGTGTGGGATAACTATGGCTACACCTTC.